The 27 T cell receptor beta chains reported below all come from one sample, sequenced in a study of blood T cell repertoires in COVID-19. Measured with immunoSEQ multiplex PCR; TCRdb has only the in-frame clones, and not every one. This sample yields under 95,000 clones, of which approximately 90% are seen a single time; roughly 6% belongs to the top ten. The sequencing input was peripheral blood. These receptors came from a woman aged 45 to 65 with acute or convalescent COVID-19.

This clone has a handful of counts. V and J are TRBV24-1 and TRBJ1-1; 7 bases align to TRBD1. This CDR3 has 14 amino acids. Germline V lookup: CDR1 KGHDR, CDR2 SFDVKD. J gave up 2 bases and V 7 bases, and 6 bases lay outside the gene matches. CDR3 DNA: TGTGCCACCAGGGGACAGTCTGGAAACACTGAAGCTTTCTTT. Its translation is CATRGQSGNTEAFF.

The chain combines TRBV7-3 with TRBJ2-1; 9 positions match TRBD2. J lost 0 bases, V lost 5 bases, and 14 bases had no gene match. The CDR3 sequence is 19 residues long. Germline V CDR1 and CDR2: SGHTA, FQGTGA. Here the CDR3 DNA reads TGTGCCAGCAGCCCCGTGGGGCTAGCGGGATCCAGCTCCTACAATGAGCAGTTCTTC. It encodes CASSPVGLAGSSSYNEQFF.

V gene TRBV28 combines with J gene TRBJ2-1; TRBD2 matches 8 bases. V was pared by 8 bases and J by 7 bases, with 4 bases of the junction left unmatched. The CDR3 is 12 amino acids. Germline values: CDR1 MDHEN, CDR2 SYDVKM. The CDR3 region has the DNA TGTGCCAGCCTAGCGGGTGGAAATGAGCAGTTCTTC. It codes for CASLAGGNEQFF.

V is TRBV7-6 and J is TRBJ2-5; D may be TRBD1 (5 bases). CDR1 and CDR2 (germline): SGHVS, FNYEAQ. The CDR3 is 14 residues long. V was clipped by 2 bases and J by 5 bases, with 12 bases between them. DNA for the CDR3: TGTGCCAGCAGCTTACGGCAGGGTTGGGAGACCCAGTACTTC. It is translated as CASSLRQGWETQYF.

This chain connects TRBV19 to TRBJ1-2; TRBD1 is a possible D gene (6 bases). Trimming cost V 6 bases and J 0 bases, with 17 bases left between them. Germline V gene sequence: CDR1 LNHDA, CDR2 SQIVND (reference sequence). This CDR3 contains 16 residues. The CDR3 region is CASRPLQGKSNYGYTF. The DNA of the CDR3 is TGTGCCAGTAGACCTCTGCAGGGGAAATCTAACTATGGCTACACCTTC.

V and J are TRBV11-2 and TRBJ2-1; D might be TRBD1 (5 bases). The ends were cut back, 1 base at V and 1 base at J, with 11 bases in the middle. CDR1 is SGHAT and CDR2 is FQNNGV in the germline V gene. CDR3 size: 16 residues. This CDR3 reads CASSLGRGSSYNEQFF. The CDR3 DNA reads TGTGCCAGCAGCTTAGGAAGGGGCAGTTCCTACAATGAGCAGTTCTTC. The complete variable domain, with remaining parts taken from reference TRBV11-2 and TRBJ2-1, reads EAGVAQSPRYKIIEKRQSVAFWCNPISGHATLYWYQQILGQGPKLLIQFQNNGVVDDSQLPKDRFSAERLKGVDSTLKIQPAKLEDSAVYLCASSLGRGSSYNEQFFGPGTRLTVL.

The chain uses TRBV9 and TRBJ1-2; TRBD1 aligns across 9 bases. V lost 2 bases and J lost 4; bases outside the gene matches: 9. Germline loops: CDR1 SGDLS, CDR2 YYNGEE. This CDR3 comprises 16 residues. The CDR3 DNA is TGTGCCAGCAGCGTGGGGACAGGGACCTCCTTCTATGGCTACACCTTC. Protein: CASSVGTGTSFYGYTF.

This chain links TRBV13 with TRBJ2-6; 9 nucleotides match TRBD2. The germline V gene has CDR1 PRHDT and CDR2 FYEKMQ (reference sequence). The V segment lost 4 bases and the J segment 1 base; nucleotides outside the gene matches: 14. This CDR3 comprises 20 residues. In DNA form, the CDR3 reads TGTGCCAGCAGCTCCGGGGGGACGGGACTAGCTCTTTCTGGGGCCAACGTCCTGACTTTC. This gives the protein CASSSGGTGLALSGANVLTF.

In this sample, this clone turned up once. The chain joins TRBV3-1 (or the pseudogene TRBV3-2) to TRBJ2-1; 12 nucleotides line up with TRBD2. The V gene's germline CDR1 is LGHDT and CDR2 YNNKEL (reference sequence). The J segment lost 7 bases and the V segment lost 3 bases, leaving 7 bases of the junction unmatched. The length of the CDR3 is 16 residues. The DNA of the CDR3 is TGTGCCAGCAGCCAGGTCCTAGCGGGGGGGCGTAATGAGCAGTTCTTC. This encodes CASSQVLAGGRNEQFF.

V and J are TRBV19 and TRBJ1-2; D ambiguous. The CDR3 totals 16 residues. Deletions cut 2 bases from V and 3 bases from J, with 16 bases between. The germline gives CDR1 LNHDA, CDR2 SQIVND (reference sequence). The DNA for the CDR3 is TGTGCCAGTAGTATATGGTCTTTGAGGGCCGACTATGGCTACACCTTC. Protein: CASSIWSLRADYGYTF.

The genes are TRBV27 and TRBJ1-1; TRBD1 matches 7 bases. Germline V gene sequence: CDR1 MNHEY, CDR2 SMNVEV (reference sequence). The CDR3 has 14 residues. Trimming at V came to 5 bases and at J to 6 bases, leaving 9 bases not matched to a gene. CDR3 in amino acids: CASSPRGQLSEAFF. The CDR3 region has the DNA TGTGCCAGCAGTCCCCGGGGACAGTTATCTGAAGCTTTCTTT.

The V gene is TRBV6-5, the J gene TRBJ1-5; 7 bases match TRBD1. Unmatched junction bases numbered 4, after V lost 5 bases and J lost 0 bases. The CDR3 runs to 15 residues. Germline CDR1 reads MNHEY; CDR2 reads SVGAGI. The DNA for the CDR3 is TGTGCCAGCAGTAGGGACAGCTATAGCAATCAGCCCCAGCATTTT. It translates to CASSRDSYSNQPQHF.

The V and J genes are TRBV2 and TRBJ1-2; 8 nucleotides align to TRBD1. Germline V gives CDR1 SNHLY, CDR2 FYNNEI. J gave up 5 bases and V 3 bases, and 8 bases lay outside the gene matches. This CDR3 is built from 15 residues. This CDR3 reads CASSDLGTGLYGYTF. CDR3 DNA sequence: TGTGCCAGCAGTGACCTTGGGACAGGCTTGTATGGCTACACCTTC.

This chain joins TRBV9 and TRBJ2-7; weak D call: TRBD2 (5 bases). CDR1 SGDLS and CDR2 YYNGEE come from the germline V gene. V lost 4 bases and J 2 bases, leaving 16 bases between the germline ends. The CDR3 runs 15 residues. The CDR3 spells CASSPRPGLTYEQYF. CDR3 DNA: TGTGCCAGCAGCCCCCGGCCGGGGTTGACCTACGAGCAGTACTTC.

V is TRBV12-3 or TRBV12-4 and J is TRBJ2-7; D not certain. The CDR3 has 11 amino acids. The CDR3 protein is CAKLPFYEQYF. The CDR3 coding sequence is TGTGCTAAACTCCCCTTCTACGAGCAGTACTTC.

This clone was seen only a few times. CDR3 bases: TGTGCCAGCAGTTCCCCAGGACTAGCGGGAGCATCGGGGGAGACCCAGTACTTC. Residues: CASSSPGLAGASGETQYF. The rearrangement joins TRBV28 to TRBJ2-5; 13 bases line up with TRBD2. Trimming at V came to 4 bases and at J to 5 bases, leaving 13 bases not matched to a gene. CDR3 size: 18 residues. The germline V gene encodes CDR1 MDHEN and CDR2 SYDVKM. Together with reference TRBV28 and TRBJ2-5, the CDR3 gives the full variable domain: DVKVTQSSRYLVKRTGEKVFLECVQDMDHENMFWYRQDPGLGLRLIYFSYDVKMKEKGDIPEGYSVSREKKERFSLILESASTNQTSMYLCASSSPGLAGASGETQYFGPGTRLLVL.

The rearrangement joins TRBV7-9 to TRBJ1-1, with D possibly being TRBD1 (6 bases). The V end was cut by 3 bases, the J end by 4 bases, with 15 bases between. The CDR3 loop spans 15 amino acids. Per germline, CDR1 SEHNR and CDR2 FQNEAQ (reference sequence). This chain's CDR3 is CASSFMAGASTEAFF. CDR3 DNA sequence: TGTGCCAGCAGCTTTATGGCGGGGGCTAGCACTGAAGCTTTCTTT.

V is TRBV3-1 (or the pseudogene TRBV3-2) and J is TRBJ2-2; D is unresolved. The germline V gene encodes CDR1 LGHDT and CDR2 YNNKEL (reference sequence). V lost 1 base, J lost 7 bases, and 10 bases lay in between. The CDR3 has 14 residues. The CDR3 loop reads CASSQVRSSGELFF. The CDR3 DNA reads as TGTGCCAGCAGCCAAGTCCGGTCGAGCGGGGAGCTGTTTTTT.

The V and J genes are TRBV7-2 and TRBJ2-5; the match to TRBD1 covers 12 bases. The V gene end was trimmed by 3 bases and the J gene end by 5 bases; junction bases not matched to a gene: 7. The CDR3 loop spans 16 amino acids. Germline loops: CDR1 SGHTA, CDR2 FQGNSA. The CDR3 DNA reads TGTGCCAGCAGCTTGACCGGGACAGGGGGCTGGGAGACCCAGTACTTC. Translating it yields CASSLTGTGGWETQYF.

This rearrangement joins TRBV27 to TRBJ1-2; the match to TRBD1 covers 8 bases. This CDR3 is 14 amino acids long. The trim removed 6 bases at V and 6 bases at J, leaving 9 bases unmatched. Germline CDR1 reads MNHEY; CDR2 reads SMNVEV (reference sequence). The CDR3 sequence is CASSTRQGNNGYTF. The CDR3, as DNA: TGTGCCAGCAGCACCAGACAGGGGAACAATGGCTACACCTTC.

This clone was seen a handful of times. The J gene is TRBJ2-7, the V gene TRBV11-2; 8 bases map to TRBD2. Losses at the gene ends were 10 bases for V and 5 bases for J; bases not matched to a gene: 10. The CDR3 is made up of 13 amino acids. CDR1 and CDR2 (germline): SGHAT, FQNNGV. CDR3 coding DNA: TGTGCCACCTCGGGAGGGCTGAGGAACGAGCAGTACTTC. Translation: CATSGGLRNEQYF. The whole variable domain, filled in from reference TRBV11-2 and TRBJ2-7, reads EAGVAQSPRYKIIEKRQSVAFWCNPISGHATLYWYQQILGQGPKLLIQFQNNGVVDDSQLPKDRFSAERLKGVDSTLKIQPAKLEDSAVYLCATSGGLRNEQYFGPGTRLTVT.

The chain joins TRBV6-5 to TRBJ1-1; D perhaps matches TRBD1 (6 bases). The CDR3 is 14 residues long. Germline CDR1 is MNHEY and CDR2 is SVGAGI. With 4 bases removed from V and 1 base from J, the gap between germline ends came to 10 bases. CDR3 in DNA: TGTGCCAGCAGTTGGGTCAGGGGGAACACTGAAGCTTTCTTT. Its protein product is CASSWVRGNTEAFF.

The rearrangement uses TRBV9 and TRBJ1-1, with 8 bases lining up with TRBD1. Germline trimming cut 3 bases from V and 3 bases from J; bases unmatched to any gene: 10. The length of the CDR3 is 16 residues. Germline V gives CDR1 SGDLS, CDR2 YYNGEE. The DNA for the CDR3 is TGTGCCAGCAGCGCCCAACCCACAGGGGGAGACACTGAAGCTTTCTTT. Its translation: CASSAQPTGGDTEAFF.

The CDR3 DNA is TGTGCCAGCAGCCCGAATGGCGGCAGCACAGATACGCAGTATTTT. Translating it yields CASSPNGGSTDTQYF. V is TRBV27 and J is TRBJ2-3; D remains unclear. CDR1 and CDR2 from the germline V gene are MNHEY and SMNVEV (reference sequence). The CDR3 runs 15 residues. V lost 6 bases and J lost 0, with 13 bases in between.

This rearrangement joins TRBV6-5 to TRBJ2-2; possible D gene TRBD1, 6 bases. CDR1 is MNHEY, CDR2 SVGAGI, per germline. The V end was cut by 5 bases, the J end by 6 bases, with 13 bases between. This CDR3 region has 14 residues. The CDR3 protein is CASSPQGIPGELFF. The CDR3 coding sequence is TGTGCCAGCAGTCCCCAGGGGATTCCCGGGGAGCTGTTTTTT.

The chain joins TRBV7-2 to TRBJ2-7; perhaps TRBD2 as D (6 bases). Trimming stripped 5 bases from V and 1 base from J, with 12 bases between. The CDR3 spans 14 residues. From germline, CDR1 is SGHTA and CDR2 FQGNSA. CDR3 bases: TGTGCCAGCAGCCCCTGGGACTCTTCCTACGAGCAGTACTTC. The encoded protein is CASSPWDSSYEQYF.

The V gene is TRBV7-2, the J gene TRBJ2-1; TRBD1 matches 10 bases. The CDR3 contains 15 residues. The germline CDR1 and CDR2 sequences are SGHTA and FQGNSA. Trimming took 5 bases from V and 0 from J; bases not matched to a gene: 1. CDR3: CASSRDRGSYNEQFF. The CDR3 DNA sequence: TGTGCCAGCAGCCGGGACAGGGGCTCCTACAATGAGCAGTTCTTC.